This T cell receptor (beta chain) was sequenced for a study of T-cell reconstitution after alpha-beta-depleted transplantation in children. Germline V lookup: CDR1 MNHEY, CDR2 SVGEGT. CDR3 length: 15 residues. The ends lost 2 bases at V and 5 bases at J; junction bases unmatched: 2. For TCRbeta, the library was prepared with unique molecular identifiers. MiXCR, applied by TCRdb to the PCR reads, yields one record per CDR3 protein. There are about 400,000 distinct CDR3 sequences in the sample; roughly 22% occur only once, and about 3.8% lies in the top ten. The sequencing here drew on PBMCs from the stem cell graft donor, taken from the stem cell graft. The sequence was collected from a human donor who donated a stem cell graft to a child with acute myeloid leukemia. The rearrangement joins TRBV6-2 or TRBV6-3 to TRBJ2-1, with 11 bases identical to TRBD2. The chain's CDR3 is CASSYGLAGDNEQFF. For the CDR3, the DNA is TGTGCCAGCAGTTACGGACTAGCGGGCGACAATGAGCAGTTCTTC.